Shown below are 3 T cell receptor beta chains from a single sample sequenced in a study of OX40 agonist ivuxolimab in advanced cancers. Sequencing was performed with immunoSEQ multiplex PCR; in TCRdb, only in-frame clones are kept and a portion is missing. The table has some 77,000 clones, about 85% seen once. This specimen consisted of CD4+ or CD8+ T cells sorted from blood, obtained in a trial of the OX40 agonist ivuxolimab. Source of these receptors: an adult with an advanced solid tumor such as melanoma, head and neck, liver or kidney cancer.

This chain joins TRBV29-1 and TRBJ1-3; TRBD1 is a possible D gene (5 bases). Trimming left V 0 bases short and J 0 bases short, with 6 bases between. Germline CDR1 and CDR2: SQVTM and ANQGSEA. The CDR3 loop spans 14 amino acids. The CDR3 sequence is CSVEEDISGNTIYF. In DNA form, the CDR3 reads TGCAGCGTTGAAGAGGACATCTCTGGAAACACCATATATTTT.

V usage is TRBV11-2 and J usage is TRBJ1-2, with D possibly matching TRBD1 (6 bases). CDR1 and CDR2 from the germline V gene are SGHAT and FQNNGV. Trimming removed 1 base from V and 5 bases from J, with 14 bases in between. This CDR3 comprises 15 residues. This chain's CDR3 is CASSLAQGLKYGYTF. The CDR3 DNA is TGTGCCAGCAGCTTAGCTCAGGGGTTAAAGTATGGCTACACCTTC.

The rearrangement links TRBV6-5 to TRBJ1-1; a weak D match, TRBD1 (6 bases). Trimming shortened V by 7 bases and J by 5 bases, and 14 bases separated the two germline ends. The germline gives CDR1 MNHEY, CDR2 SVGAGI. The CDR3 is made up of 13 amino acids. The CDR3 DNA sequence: TGTGCCAGCATAAACACAGGGTATACTGAAGCTTTCTTT. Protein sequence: CASINTGYTEAFF.